Below, 12 T cell receptor beta chains from the same sample are listed, as sequenced in a study of glioma-infiltrating T cells. TCR alpha and beta CDR3 regions were amplified from RNA using iRepertoire nested multiplex PCR. One entry per CDR3 protein, called by TCRdb with MiXCR from the multiplex PCR reads. The repertoire holds about 410,000 distinct CDR3 sequences, with about 40% as singletons. The sample taken for sequencing was glioma tissue, nonneoplastic brain tissue, or PBMCs (not recorded which). These receptors were obtained from a human donor with low-grade glioma or glioblastoma, undergoing nonglioma brain surgery, or in good health (not recorded which).

About this clonotype itself: This may arise from a read error, as a much more abundant clone is one base away. J is TRBJ1-5 and V is TRBV20-1; tentative D call: TRBD1 (5 bases). There are 15 residues in the CDR3. Per germline, CDR1 DFQATT and CDR2 SNEGSKA (reference sequence). CDR3 DNA sequence: TGCGGTGCCAGCAGGGCCATCTTTAGCAATCAGCCCCAGCATTTT. This codes for CGASRAIFSNQPQHF.

In this sample, this clonotype turned up a few times. The chain couples TRBV3-1 to TRBJ1-1; D is ambiguous. The germline gives CDR1 LGHDT, CDR2 YNNKEL (reference sequence). The CDR3 sequence is 14 residues long. The V end lost 4 bases, the J end lost 1 base, and 10 bases lay between the germline ends. Written as DNA, the CDR3 is TGTGCCAGCAGCCCCTCGGTTTGGAACACTGAAGCTTTCTTT. Its protein is CASSPSVWNTEAFF.

On this clonotype: This may be a read error: a much more frequent sequence differs by one nucleotide. V and J are TRBV6-5 and TRBJ2-7; a weak D match, TRBD1 (6 bases). The CDR3 spans 14 residues. Trimming cost V 5 bases and J 2 bases, with 13 bases left between them. Germline CDR1 MNHEY, CDR2 SVGAGI. The CDR3 region has the DNA TGTGCCAGCAGTAGGGAGAGGGGGACCTACGAGCAGTACTTC. Its translation: CASSRERGTYEQYF.

J is TRBJ1-1 and V is TRBV12-3 or TRBV12-4; D possibly corresponds to TRBD1 (5 bases). Trimming pared 3 bases from V and 5 bases from J, leaving 13 bases between. The CDR3 sequence is 14 residues long. CDR3 in amino acids: CASSFRGGVTEAFF. CDR3 coding DNA: TGTGCCAGCAGTTTTCGGGGGGGAGTGACTGAAGCTTTCTTT.

This chain uses TRBV4-1 with TRBJ2-7; D perhaps matches TRBD2 (5 bases). V was cut by 2 bases and J by 3 bases, with 14 bases left in between. The CDR3 covers 15 residues. Germline values: CDR1 MGHRA, CDR2 YSYEKL. Here the CDR3 reads CASSQSPGLGYEQYF. The CDR3 bases are TGCGCCAGCAGCCAAAGTCCTGGACTGGGCTACGAGCAGTACTTC.

This clonotype was observed a handful of times. The chain has TRBV10-3 and TRBJ1-1; D perhaps matches TRBD1 (6 bases). The CDR3 has 14 amino acids. The germline V gene has CDR1 ENHRY and CDR2 SYGVKD. Trimming shortened V by 5 bases and J by 1 base, and 11 bases separated the two germline ends. The CDR3 sequence: CAISPVGANTEAFF. In nucleotides, the CDR3 is TGTGCCATCAGTCCAGTGGGGGCGAACACTGAAGCTTTCTTT.

The rearrangement links TRBV24-1 to TRBJ2-3; TRBD1 matches at 10 bases. This CDR3 comprises 14 residues. Germline-derived CDR1 and CDR2 are KGHDR and SFDVKD. V lost 9 bases, J lost 3 bases, and 5 bases stayed unmatched. CDR3 protein: CATGDRGITDTQYF. In DNA, the CDR3 is TGTGCCACCGGGGACAGGGGAATAACAGATACGCAGTATTTT.

This clonotype came up a few times. This may stem from a read error, because a much larger clone lies one nucleotide away. J is TRBJ1-2 and V is TRBV28; D is undetermined. The V and J ends lost 10 bases and 4 bases respectively, with 16 bases between them. CDR3 size: 13 residues. Germline-derived CDR1 and CDR2 are MDHEN and SYDVKM. The CDR3 is CAITAGRGYGYTF. The CDR3 DNA is TGTGCCATTACGGCAGGCCGGGGCTATGGCTACACCTTC.

This clonotype came up a few times. V usage is TRBV12-3 or TRBV12-4 and J usage is TRBJ2-3; 8 nucleotides agree with TRBD2. V lost 5 bases and J lost 4; bases outside the gene matches: 11. This CDR3 contains 16 residues. CDR3 DNA sequence: TGTGCCAGCAGTGGACCGGGACTAGAGATTCCAGATACGCAGTATTTT. This translates into CASSGPGLEIPDTQYF.

This clonotype appeared a few times. A much larger clone is a single base away; this may be a read error. This sequence joins TRBV20-1 and TRBJ2-7; 12 bases map to TRBD2. The CDR3 consists of 15 residues. Germline V lookup: CDR1 DFQATT, CDR2 SNEGSKA (reference sequence). This CDR3 reads CSASPLAGGSCEQYF. The CDR3 bases are TGCAGTGCTAGTCCCCTAGCGGGAGGGTCCTGCGAGCAGTACTTC.

The J gene is TRBJ2-7, the V gene TRBV12-3 or TRBV12-4; D unclear. There are 12 residues in the CDR3. V was pared by 3 bases and J by 5 bases, with 8 bases between. CDR3 nucleotides: TGTGCCAGCAGTTTTTGGGGTCACGAGCAGTACTTC. This sequence encodes CASSFWGHEQYF.

Remarks on this clonotype: The germline gene is not matched at one end of the junction; a read error may be the cause. The chain uses TRBV20-1 and TRBJ2-3, with 8 positions matching TRBD2. The germline CDR1 and CDR2 sequences are DFQATT and SNEGSKA (reference sequence). This CDR3 spans 16 amino acids. The CDR3 loop is CSASGRARSGTGTQYF. The CDR3 nucleotides read TGCAGTGCTAGCGGGAGGGCCAGATCGGGCACAGGTACGCAGTATTTT.